Listed here is a single TCR beta chain. Its antigen is unknown. The data originate from a study of T cell responses to AZD1222 COVID-19 vaccine. Study-wide results and caveats: An increase in Spike-specific TCR breadth and depth was observed after two AZD1222 doses. Along spike, vaccine-associated CD4 TCRs were found throughout, with dominance at 160-218 and 743-854.

The V and J ends lost 4 bases and 7 bases, in that order; junction bases with no gene match: 5. Germline-derived CDR1 and CDR2 are SGHKS and YYEKEE (reference sequence). This CDR3 comprises 14 residues. The analysis combined second doses at about 4 or about 12 weeks. Sequenced by immunoSEQ multiplex PCR; TCRdb stores in-frame clones only, minus some. The table lists nearly 110,000 clones, approximately 90% of them singletons. The TCR originated in an adult who received the AZD1222 COVID-19 vaccine. Sample: peripheral blood, taken 28 days after the second AZD1222 dose. The V call is TRBV5-5, the J call TRBJ1-6; 7 positions agree with TRBD1. Here the CDR3 reads CASSLGQENSPLHF. The CDR3, as DNA: TGTGCCAGCAGCCTCGGACAGGAGAATTCACCCCTCCACTTT.